Listed below are T cell receptor beta chains from one sample, sequenced in a study of shared clonotypes between healthy human individuals. Profiling relied on immunoSEQ multiplex PCR, and the TCRdb table lists in-frame clones only, not all of them. The sample has 400,000 to 500,000 clones, around 79% seen once. Sequencing was performed on PBMCs. The origin of the receptors is a woman aged 40 to 50 in good health. Some clones in this sample may be carry-over from other donors' samples. Both conserved end residues are part of each CDR3. D genes are given only for firm matches. Some rows mark clone size as missing; the rest say once, few, many or name a class of expanded clone.

d_call: NA
j_call: TRBJ1-2
clone_size: NA
v_call: TRBV7-9
cdr3_length: 13
cdr3_nt: TGTGCCAGCAGCTTAGCGGGGGGCGGTGGCTACACCTTC
cdr3_aa: CASSLAGGGGYTF

d_call: TRBD1
j_call: TRBJ1-5
clone_size: NA
v_call: TRBV19
cdr3_length: 15
cdr3_nt: TGTGCCAGTAGTATGGACAGGGGTGGCAATCAGCCCCAGCATTTT
cdr3_aa: CASSMDRGGNQPQHF

d_call: TRBD2
j_call: TRBJ2-1
clone_size: NA
v_call: TRBV5-6
cdr3_length: 16
cdr3_nt: TGTGCCAGCCGTAGCCGCGGGAGGGCCTCCTACAATGAGCAGTTCTTC
cdr3_aa: CASRSRGRASYNEQFF

d_call: NA
j_call: TRBJ2-4
clone_size: NA
v_call: TRBV19
cdr3_length: 14
cdr3_nt: TGTGCCAGTAGTATAGGCGGTACCAAAAACATTCAGTACTTC
cdr3_aa: CASSIGGTKNIQYF

d_call: NA
j_call: TRBJ2-4
clone_size: NA
v_call: TRBV30
cdr3_length: 13
cdr3_nt: TGTGCCTGGAGTGCCTTGCTTGAAAACATTCAGTACTTC
cdr3_aa: CAWSALLENIQYF

d_call: NA
j_call: TRBJ2-5
clone_size: NA
v_call: TRBV18
cdr3_length: 16
cdr3_nt: TGTGCCAGCTCACTACTACAGGGAACCTCCCAAGAGACCCAGTACTTC
cdr3_aa: CASSLLQGTSQETQYF

d_call: TRBD2
j_call: TRBJ2-2
clone_size: NA
v_call: TRBV7-6
cdr3_length: 16
cdr3_nt: TGTGCCAGCAGCTTAGAGACGGGAGGCAACACCGGGGAGCTGTTTTTT
cdr3_aa: CASSLETGGNTGELFF

d_call: NA
j_call: TRBJ2-2
clone_size: NA
v_call: TRBV6-4
cdr3_length: 13
cdr3_nt: TGTGCCAGCAGTGAGAGCGACACCGGGGAGCTGTTTTTT
cdr3_aa: CASSESDTGELFF

d_call: NA
j_call: TRBJ2-7
clone_size: NA
v_call: TRBV6-1
cdr3_length: 14
cdr3_nt: TGTGCCAGCAGTGAGGCTCGGGGGACCTACGAGCAGTACTTC
cdr3_aa: CASSEARGTYEQYF

d_call: NA
j_call: TRBJ2-7
clone_size: NA
v_call: TRBV6-1
cdr3_length: 14
cdr3_nt: TGTGCCAGCACGGTCGGGCACCCAACCTACGAGCAGTACTTC
cdr3_aa: CASTVGHPTYEQYF

d_call: TRBD2
j_call: TRBJ2-5
clone_size: NA
v_call: TRBV9
cdr3_length: 18
cdr3_nt: TGTGCCAGCAGCCCCGGGGCAGCGGGAGGGGGGATTGGAGAGACCCAGTACTTC
cdr3_aa: CASSPGAAGGGIGETQYF

d_call: TRBD1
j_call: TRBJ1-2
clone_size: NA
v_call: TRBV7-2
cdr3_length: 14
cdr3_nt: TGTGCCAGCAGCCCTGACAGGGACAACTATGGCTACACCTTC
cdr3_aa: CASSPDRDNYGYTF

d_call: NA
j_call: TRBJ2-7
clone_size: NA
v_call: TRBV19
cdr3_length: 12
cdr3_nt: TGTGCCAGTAGCCGGGGCCCTTCGGAGCAGTACTTC
cdr3_aa: CASSRGPSEQYF

d_call: NA
j_call: TRBJ2-3
clone_size: NA
v_call: TRBV5-4
cdr3_length: 16
cdr3_nt: TGTGCCAGCAGTGCACCTAGCGCCACTAGCACAGATACGCAGTATTTT
cdr3_aa: CASSAPSATSTDTQYF

d_call: TRBD2
j_call: TRBJ2-3
clone_size: NA
v_call: TRBV28
cdr3_length: 17
cdr3_nt: TGTGCCAGCAGCCCGGGGACTAGCGGACTTAGCACAGATACGCAGTATTTT
cdr3_aa: CASSPGTSGLSTDTQYF

d_call: NA
j_call: TRBJ2-3
clone_size: many
v_call: TRBV6-1
cdr3_length: 15
cdr3_nt: TGTGCCAGCAGACGGGACTTCAGAGGCACAGATACGCAGTATTTT
cdr3_aa: CASRRDFRGTDTQYF

d_call: NA
j_call: TRBJ1-5
clone_size: NA
v_call: TRBV7-9
cdr3_length: 14
cdr3_nt: TGTGCCAGCAGCTTTCCCGGGGACAATCAGCCCCAGCATTTT
cdr3_aa: CASSFPGDNQPQHF

d_call: TRBD1
j_call: TRBJ2-1
clone_size: NA
v_call: TRBV5-1
cdr3_length: 14
cdr3_nt: TGCGCCAGCAGCGGGGGGACAGGGGCGGATGAGCAGTTCTTC
cdr3_aa: CASSGGTGADEQFF

d_call: NA
j_call: TRBJ2-1
clone_size: NA
v_call: TRBV5-1
cdr3_length: 14
cdr3_nt: TGCGCCAGCAGCCCGGGAGCGCTCTACAATGAGCAGTTCTTC
cdr3_aa: CASSPGALYNEQFF

d_call: TRBD1
j_call: TRBJ2-2
clone_size: NA
v_call: TRBV27
cdr3_length: 15
cdr3_nt: TGTGCCAGCAGCCCACAGGGGCCGGACACCGGGGAGCTGTTTTTT
cdr3_aa: CASSPQGPDTGELFF

d_call: NA
j_call: TRBJ2-1
clone_size: many
v_call: TRBV11-2
cdr3_length: 17
cdr3_nt: TGTGCCAGCAGCCCCCGGGAAGGGAGCGCCGCGGGCAATGAGCAGTTCTTC
cdr3_aa: CASSPREGSAAGNEQFF

d_call: TRBD2
j_call: TRBJ2-7
clone_size: NA
v_call: TRBV6-9
cdr3_length: 18
cdr3_nt: TGTGCCAGCAGTCCACCGGGACTAGCGGGACCAGGGTGCTACGAGCAGTACTTC
cdr3_aa: CASSPPGLAGPGCYEQYF

d_call: NA
j_call: TRBJ1-2
clone_size: NA
v_call: TRBV5-1
cdr3_length: 14
cdr3_nt: TGCGCCAGCAGCTTGGAGGTCGGGGGAAGAGGCTACACCTTC
cdr3_aa: CASSLEVGGRGYTF

d_call: NA
j_call: TRBJ2-5
clone_size: NA
v_call: TRBV20-1
cdr3_length: 11
cdr3_nt: TGCAGTGCGATGCTAGGGGAGACCCAGTACTTC
cdr3_aa: CSAMLGETQYF

d_call: NA
j_call: TRBJ2-6
clone_size: NA
v_call: TRBV21-1
cdr3_length: 20
cdr3_nt: TGTGCCAGCAGCAAAGTTTTCCCACCGGCCAGGGTGTCTGGGGCCAACGTCCTGACTTTC
cdr3_aa: CASSKVFPPARVSGANVLTF

d_call: NA
j_call: TRBJ2-7
clone_size: NA
v_call: TRBV28
cdr3_length: 17
cdr3_nt: TGTGCCAGCAGTTTATCCCAGGGGACGGCTACTACCTACGAGCAGTACTTC
cdr3_aa: CASSLSQGTATTYEQYF

d_call: NA
j_call: TRBJ1-5
clone_size: NA
v_call: TRBV11-2
cdr3_length: 15
cdr3_nt: TGTGCCAGCAGCTTAGACACGGATAGCAATCAGCCCCAGCATTTT
cdr3_aa: CASSLDTDSNQPQHF

d_call: TRBD1
j_call: TRBJ1-1
clone_size: NA
v_call: TRBV7-3
cdr3_length: 14
cdr3_nt: TGTGCCAGCAGCTCCCAGACAGGGGCGAATGAAGCTTTCTTT
cdr3_aa: CASSSQTGANEAFF

d_call: NA
j_call: TRBJ1-1
clone_size: NA
v_call: TRBV6-5
cdr3_length: 12
cdr3_nt: TGTGCCAGCATTAGATGGGGGACTGAAGCTTTCTTT
cdr3_aa: CASIRWGTEAFF

d_call: NA
j_call: TRBJ2-7
clone_size: NA
v_call: TRBV6-6
cdr3_length: 15
cdr3_nt: TGTGCCAGCAGTTACCCCGGGGCCCGGGGGCACGAGCAGTACTTC
cdr3_aa: CASSYPGARGHEQYF

d_call: TRBD1
j_call: TRBJ1-5
clone_size: NA
v_call: TRBV19
cdr3_length: 16
cdr3_nt: TGTGCCAGTAGTCCACGCCCGGGACAGGGAATTCAGCCCCAGCATTTT
cdr3_aa: CASSPRPGQGIQPQHF

d_call: TRBD1
j_call: TRBJ2-7
clone_size: NA
v_call: TRBV6-1
cdr3_length: 14
cdr3_nt: TGTGCCAGCAGCTTGGACAGGGGCTACTACGAGCAGTACTTC
cdr3_aa: CASSLDRGYYEQYF

d_call: NA
j_call: TRBJ2-5
clone_size: NA
v_call: TRBV11-2
cdr3_length: 16
cdr3_nt: TGTGCCAGCAGGCCCCGGGGGCCGGGAGTCCAAGAGACCCAGTACTTC
cdr3_aa: CASRPRGPGVQETQYF

d_call: NA
j_call: TRBJ2-1
clone_size: few
v_call: TRBV21-1
cdr3_length: 16
cdr3_nt: TGTGCCAGCAGCAACCCGGGACAGGGTCGTTCGGATGAGCAGTTCTTC
cdr3_aa: CASSNPGQGRSDEQFF

d_call: NA
j_call: TRBJ2-5
clone_size: NA
v_call: TRBV30
cdr3_length: 12
cdr3_nt: TGTGCCTGGAGTTCGGGCCAAGAGACCCAGTACTTC
cdr3_aa: CAWSSGQETQYF

d_call: NA
j_call: TRBJ2-5
clone_size: NA
v_call: TRBV11-3
cdr3_length: 15
cdr3_nt: TGTGCCAGCAGCTTAGGGCGGAGCGAACAAGAGACCCAGTACTTC
cdr3_aa: CASSLGRSEQETQYF

d_call: NA
j_call: TRBJ1-2
clone_size: NA
v_call: TRBV7-3
cdr3_length: 13
cdr3_nt: TGTGCCAGCAGCAAGGACGGAAACTATGGCTACACCTTC
cdr3_aa: CASSKDGNYGYTF

d_call: NA
j_call: TRBJ2-2
clone_size: NA
v_call: TRBV27
cdr3_length: 14
cdr3_nt: TGTGCCAGCAGTCCGTCCTTGAACACCGGGGAGCTGTTTTTT
cdr3_aa: CASSPSLNTGELFF

d_call: NA
j_call: TRBJ1-5
clone_size: NA
v_call: TRBV28
cdr3_length: 13
cdr3_nt: TGTGCCAGCAGTTTAGGACATGGGCAGCCCCAGCATTTT
cdr3_aa: CASSLGHGQPQHF

d_call: NA
j_call: TRBJ2-5
clone_size: once
v_call: TRBV11-3
cdr3_length: 14
cdr3_nt: TGTGCCAGCAGCCCCGGTGGGGGGCAAGAGACCCAGTACTTC
cdr3_aa: CASSPGGGQETQYF

d_call: NA
j_call: TRBJ2-1
clone_size: NA
v_call: TRBV11-2
cdr3_length: 15
cdr3_nt: TGTGCCAGCAGCTTTTCCAGCGGGGCCAGGGGGGAGCAGTTCTTC
cdr3_aa: CASSFSSGARGEQFF

d_call: NA
j_call: TRBJ2-2
clone_size: NA
v_call: TRBV4-2
cdr3_length: 15
cdr3_nt: TGTGCCAGCAGCCACAGGGACCCGAACACCGGGGAGCTGTTTTTT
cdr3_aa: CASSHRDPNTGELFF

d_call: TRBD1
j_call: TRBJ2-7
clone_size: NA
v_call: TRBV10-3
cdr3_length: 15
cdr3_nt: TGTGCCTCCAGCCACCGGGACAGGGGGCGTTACGAGCAGTACTTC
cdr3_aa: CASSHRDRGRYEQYF

d_call: TRBD1
j_call: TRBJ1-4
clone_size: NA
v_call: TRBV9
cdr3_length: 16
cdr3_nt: TGTGCCAGCAGCACACACAGCGACAGGGAGAATGAAAAACTGTTTTTT
cdr3_aa: CASSTHSDRENEKLFF

d_call: TRBD2
j_call: TRBJ2-7
clone_size: NA
v_call: TRBV14
cdr3_length: 16
cdr3_nt: TGTGCCAGCAGCCCCCTTGGGGCGGGAGGGCCGGAGGAGCAGTACTTC
cdr3_aa: CASSPLGAGGPEEQYF

d_call: NA
j_call: TRBJ1-4
clone_size: NA
v_call: TRBV7-8
cdr3_length: 14
cdr3_nt: TGTGCCAGCAGCGCCGGGGACGAGGTTGAAAAACTGTTTTTT
cdr3_aa: CASSAGDEVEKLFF

d_call: TRBD1
j_call: TRBJ1-4
clone_size: once
v_call: TRBV4-3
cdr3_length: 14
cdr3_nt: TGCGCCAGCAGCCAAGGACAGGGAGGGGAAAAACTGTTTTTT
cdr3_aa: CASSQGQGGEKLFF

d_call: NA
j_call: TRBJ2-1
clone_size: NA
v_call: TRBV9
cdr3_length: 14
cdr3_nt: TGTGCCACAAGACCGCTGAGCTCCTACAATGAGCAGTTCTTC
cdr3_aa: CATRPLSSYNEQFF

d_call: NA
j_call: TRBJ1-1
clone_size: once
v_call: TRBV6-1
cdr3_length: 13
cdr3_nt: TGTGCCAGCAGTGAATGGGGGGAGGGTGAAGCTTTCTTT
cdr3_aa: CASSEWGEGEAFF

d_call: NA
j_call: TRBJ2-7
clone_size: once
v_call: TRBV6-5
cdr3_length: 15
cdr3_nt: TGTGCCAGCAGTTACGTGCAGGCGCCTACCTACGAGCAGTACTTC
cdr3_aa: CASSYVQAPTYEQYF

d_call: TRBD1
j_call: TRBJ2-7
clone_size: NA
v_call: TRBV11-1
cdr3_length: 14
cdr3_nt: TGTGCCAGCAGCTTAGAGGGACAGTTCTACGAGCAGTACTTC
cdr3_aa: CASSLEGQFYEQYF